Following are 15 T cell receptor beta chains from one sample sequenced in a study of blood T cell repertoires in COVID-19. Assay used: immunoSEQ multiplex PCR; TCRdb lists only in-frame clones, some missing. The sample includes 300,000 to 400,000 clones, 85% to 90% of them seen just once. Sequenced input: PBMCs or T cells enriched from blood (not recorded which). All receptors come from a woman younger than 45 with acute COVID-19.

The rearrangement links TRBV5-1 to TRBJ1-2; TRBD1 matches 7 bases. The CDR3 consists of 16 residues. The germline V gene encodes CDR1 SGHRS and CDR2 YFSETQ. The J segment lost 0 bases and the V segment lost 4 bases, leaving 9 bases of the junction unmatched. The DNA of the CDR3 is TGCGCCAGCAGCAACGGACAGGCCTCAACTAACTATGGCTACACCTTC. It yields the protein CASSNGQASTNYGYTF.

The V and J genes are TRBV5-1 and TRBJ2-7; 9 bases fit TRBD2. J gave up 6 bases and V 0 bases, and 7 bases lay outside the gene matches. This CDR3 region has 15 residues. The V gene's germline CDR1 is SGHRS and CDR2 YFSETQ. CDR3 residues: CASSLGGTSPSEQYF. In nucleotides, the CDR3 is TGCGCCAGCAGCTTGGGCGGGACTAGCCCCTCCGAGCAGTACTTC.

This chain links TRBV18 with TRBJ1-2; 9 bases agree with TRBD1. V shed 8 bases and J 3 bases; nucleotides not matched to a gene: 7. The CDR3 loop spans 14 amino acids. CDR1 is KGHSH and CDR2 is LQKENI in the germline V gene. The CDR3 bases are TGTGCCAGCACACAGGGGGCAGCGTACTATGGCTACACCTTC. Protein: CASTQGAAYYGYTF.

The chain is built from TRBV7-2 and TRBJ2-7, with 8 bases that match TRBD1. The CDR3 is 15 residues long. Germline loops: CDR1 SGHTA, CDR2 FQGNSA. The V segment lost 2 bases and the J segment 4 bases; nucleotides outside the gene matches: 7. The CDR3 coding sequence is TGTGCCAGCAGCTTACAACAGGGGGGATTTTACGAGCAGTACTTC. Translating it yields CASSLQQGGFYEQYF. The full variable domain, in which reference TRBV7-2 and TRBJ2-7 provide the parts outside the CDR3, is GAGVSQSPSNKVTEKGKDVELRCDPISGHTALYWYRQSLGQGLEFLIYFQGNSAPDKSGLPSDRFSAERTGGSVSTLTIQRTQQEDSAVYLCASSLQQGGFYEQYFGPGTRLTVT.

The gene calls are TRBV11-3 and TRBJ2-3; TRBD1 might be the D (6 bases). Looked up from germline, CDR1 is SGHNT and CDR2 is YENEEA. This CDR3 has 15 amino acids. V was shortened by 5 bases and J by 2 bases, with 14 bases between the two germline ends. CDR3 nucleotides: TGTGCCAGCAGCCAAACAGGGAAAAACACAGATACGCAGTATTTT. Its protein is CASSQTGKNTDTQYF.

The chain recombines TRBV18 with TRBJ1-1; D is ambiguous. The CDR3 is 14 residues long. Trimming cost V 6 bases and J 4 bases, with 15 bases left between them. CDR1 is KGHSH, CDR2 LQKENI, per germline. The CDR3, as DNA: TGTGCCAGCTCGACCTTTGGGCAGTCCACTGAAGCTTTCTTT. Its translation is CASSTFGQSTEAFF.

The chain couples TRBV6-1 to TRBJ2-3, with 7 bases lining up with TRBD2. With V trimmed by 1 base and J by 2 bases, 3 bases remained unmatched. CDR1 and CDR2 (germline): MNHNS, SASEGT. The CDR3 consists of 15 residues. CDR3 DNA: TGTGCCAGCAGTGAAGGGGGGAGGGACACAGATACGCAGTATTTT. Translation gives CASSEGGRDTDTQYF.

The chain carries TRBV11-2 and TRBJ1-2; 9 bases map to TRBD1. This CDR3 has 13 amino acids. V was pared by 9 bases and J by 2 bases, with 4 bases of the junction left unmatched. Germline-derived CDR1 and CDR2 are SGHAT and FQNNGV. The CDR3 sequence: CASRTGANYGYTF. The CDR3 DNA reads as TGTGCCAGTAGGACAGGGGCCAACTATGGCTACACCTTC.

V gene TRBV9 combines with J gene TRBJ1-2, with TRBD1 identical over 9 bases. Germline assignment: CDR1 SGDLS and CDR2 YYNGEE. The trim removed 5 bases at V and 0 bases at J, leaving 23 bases unmatched. CDR3 length: 21 residues. CDR3 bases: TGTGCCAGCAGTCACAACAGGGGGCCGATCCTAGGCCCTTACGCTAACTATGGCTACACCTTC. This encodes CASSHNRGPILGPYANYGYTF.

The V and J genes are TRBV6-2 or TRBV6-3 and TRBJ1-1, with no clear D. The CDR3 is made up of 15 amino acids. V was clipped by 0 bases and J by 3 bases, with 11 bases between them. The germline gives CDR1 MNHEY, CDR2 SVGEGT. CDR3: CASSYSSRTYTEAFF. CDR3 coding DNA: TGTGCCAGCAGTTACTCGTCCAGGACTTACACTGAAGCTTTCTTT.

The chain couples TRBV5-4 to TRBJ2-3; TRBD2 matches at 10 bases. The germline gives CDR1 SGHNT, CDR2 YYREEE (reference sequence). The CDR3 is 16 amino acids. V shed 1 base, J shed 6 bases, and the junction held 8 bases outside the gene matches. CDR3 coding DNA: TGTGCCAGCAGCTTGAGCAGCGGGGGGGCACCCGATACGCAGTATTTT. This gives the protein CASSLSSGGAPDTQYF.

The chain links TRBV29-1 to TRBJ1-1, with D possibly matching TRBD1 (5 bases). Germline V gene sequence: CDR1 SQVTM, CDR2 ANQGSEA. CDR3 length equals 14 residues. V was trimmed by 8 bases and J by 1 base, leaving 17 bases between them. The CDR3 sequence: CSFTGYSTNTEAFF. The CDR3, as DNA: TGCAGCTTTACAGGCTATTCGACGAACACTGAAGCTTTCTTT.

This clone was seen a few times. The V gene is TRBV2, the J gene TRBJ2-7; 8 positions match TRBD1. Germline lookup yields CDR1 SNHLY and CDR2 FYNNEI. The CDR3 sequence is 14 residues long. J lost 3 bases, V lost 5 bases, and 6 bases had no gene match. The CDR3 loop is CASSRDRTDYEQYF. The CDR3 nucleotides are TGTGCCAGCAGTCGGGACAGGACCGACTACGAGCAGTACTTC.

This chain links TRBV6-5 with TRBJ1-2; no firm D call. This CDR3 contains 14 residues. Trimming pared 5 bases from V and 4 bases from J, leaving 14 bases between. CDR1 is MNHEY and CDR2 is SVGAGI in the germline V gene. The CDR3 bases are TGTGCCAGCAGTACCCTGGGAGGAACCTATGGCTACACCTTC. Its translation: CASSTLGGTYGYTF.

V usage is TRBV9 and J usage is TRBJ2-2, with a possible D match to TRBD1 (6 bases). Deletions cut 2 bases from V and 5 bases from J, with 19 bases between. The CDR3 is 17 amino acids. Germline V gene data show CDR1 as SGDLS and CDR2 as YYNGEE. The CDR3 loop is CASSVNRDNNPTGELFF. CDR3 in DNA: TGTGCCAGCAGCGTGAACCGGGACAACAACCCTACCGGGGAGCTGTTTTTT. Supplemented by reference TRBV9 and TRBJ2-2, the full variable domain reads DSGVTQTPKHLITATGQRVTLRCSPRSGDLSVYWYQQSLDQGLQFLIQYYNGEERAKGNILERFSAQQFPDLHSELNLSSLELGDSALYFCASSVNRDNNPTGELFFGEGSRLTVL.